This TCR beta chain is drawn from a study of T cell responses to AZD1222 COVID-19 vaccine. Study-wide results and limits: Seropositive status at baseline applied to only a handful of AZD1222 recipients. White British people made up most donors, females outnumbered males, and clonal diversity was possibly underestimated. Spike-specific TCR breadth and depth both grew after two AZD1222 doses.

The CDR3 length is 16 residues. The V gene's germline CDR1 is MNHNS and CDR2 SASEGT. Losses at the gene ends were 4 bases for V and 0 bases for J; bases not matched to a gene: 7. In regard to this clone: Its antigen is not identified.

Clones were read by immunoSEQ multiplex PCR, and TCRdb kept only the in-frame ones, dropping some. The data hold approximately 83,000 clones, with around nine tenths observed a single time. This chain joins TRBV6-1 and TRBJ1-1, with 8 bases matching TRBD1. Material: peripheral blood, obtained on day 0 of MenACWY control vaccination. This TCR was sampled from an adult in good health. CDR3 nucleotides: TGTGCCAGCAGTGCCGGGACAGGTGGAGTGAACACTGAAGCTTTCTTT. This sequence encodes CASSAGTGGVNTEAFF.